One sample yielded the 3 T cell receptor beta chains listed below, sequenced in a study of T cells after yellow fever vaccination. TCRdb used MiXCR to reprocess the 5' RACE reads, holding one entry per CDR3 protein. The sample records some 600,000 distinct CDR3 sequences, approximately 13% being singletons. The sequenced sample was PBMCs, obtained on the day of the yellow fever booster vaccination. Every receptor here comes from a man aged 30 to 39 who received the YFV17D yellow fever vaccine.

The chain recombines TRBV20-1 with TRBJ2-3; possibly TRBD2 for D (5 bases). V lost 2 bases to trimming and J lost 8 bases, with 17 bases between them. Germline V CDR1 and CDR2: DFQATT, SNEGSKA (reference sequence). CDR3 length: 14 amino acids. The CDR3 region has the DNA TGCAGTGCTAGATCCTACGAGGGAGTAAGTACGCAGTATTTT. Amino acids: CSARSYEGVSTQYF.

This clonotype was counted between two and nine times. The rearrangement joins TRBV20-1 to TRBJ2-3; 11 bases are a match to TRBD2. Germline CDR1 reads DFQATT; CDR2 reads SNEGSKA (reference sequence). The CDR3 loop spans 16 amino acids. V gave up 3 bases and J gave up 3 bases; unmatched junction bases: 8. The CDR3 spells CSASPPSGRYTDTQYF. As DNA, the CDR3 is TGCAGTGCTAGTCCACCTAGCGGGAGGTATACAGATACGCAGTATTTT.

The J gene is TRBJ1-4, the V gene TRBV20-1; TRBD1 matches 8 bases. The CDR3 sequence is 14 residues long. Germline V gives CDR1 DFQATT, CDR2 SNEGSKA (reference sequence). V lost 5 bases, J lost 6 bases, and 8 bases stayed unmatched. CDR3 nucleotides: TGCAGTGCTGACCCGGGACAGGTTGATGAAAAACTGTTTTTT. Protein sequence: CSADPGQVDEKLFF.